This paragraph reports one T cell receptor beta chain. This sample was taken from a study of Ad26.COV2.S vaccination and SARS-CoV-2 variants. Here immunoSEQ multiplex PCR was the method, and the copy in TCRdb shows in-frame clones only, minus some. The table lists 350,000 to 600,000 clones, about nine tenths of them singletons. Treatment in this sample: approximately 18 received Ad26.COV2.S at low or high dose, single or two shots; about 5 received placebo; per-sample allocation not given. Each sample was drawn 63 days after the first injection (of vaccine or placebo). The germline V gene encodes CDR1 SGHNT and CDR2 YYREEE (reference sequence). The CDR3 runs to 16 residues. After removal of 6 bases from V and 2 bases from J, the junction contained 12 bases not matched to a gene.

Sample: peripheral blood, taken in a trial of Ad26.COV2.S vaccine versus placebo. The clonotype was recovered from a person between 18 and 60 years old who received the Ad26.COV2.S COVID-19 vaccine or a placebo. V gene TRBV5-4 combines with J gene TRBJ2-3, with 7 bases lining up with TRBD2. The CDR3 DNA reads as TGTGCCAGCAACCCCACTGGGCTAGCGGTCACAGATACGCAGTATTTT. Translation gives CASNPTGLAVTDTQYF.